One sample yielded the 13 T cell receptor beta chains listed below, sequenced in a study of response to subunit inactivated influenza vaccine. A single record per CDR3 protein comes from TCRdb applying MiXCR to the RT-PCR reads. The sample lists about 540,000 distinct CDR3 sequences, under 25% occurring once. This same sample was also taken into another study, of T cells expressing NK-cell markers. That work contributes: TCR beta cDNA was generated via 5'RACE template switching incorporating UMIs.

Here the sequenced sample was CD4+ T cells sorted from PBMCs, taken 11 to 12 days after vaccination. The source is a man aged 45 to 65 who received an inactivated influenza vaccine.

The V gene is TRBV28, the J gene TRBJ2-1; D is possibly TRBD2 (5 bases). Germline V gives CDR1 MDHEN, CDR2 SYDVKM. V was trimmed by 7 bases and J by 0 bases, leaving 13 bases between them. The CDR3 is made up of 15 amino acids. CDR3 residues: CASNRMGSSYNEQFF. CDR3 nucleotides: TGTGCCAGCAATCGAATGGGGAGCTCCTACAATGAGCAGTTCTTC.

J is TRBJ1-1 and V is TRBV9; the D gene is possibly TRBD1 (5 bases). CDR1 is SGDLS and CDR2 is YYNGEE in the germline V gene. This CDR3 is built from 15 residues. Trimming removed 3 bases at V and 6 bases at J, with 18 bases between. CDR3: CASSEGSWGGSEAFF. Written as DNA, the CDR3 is TGTGCCAGCAGCGAGGGGTCATGGGGTGGGTCTGAAGCTTTCTTT.

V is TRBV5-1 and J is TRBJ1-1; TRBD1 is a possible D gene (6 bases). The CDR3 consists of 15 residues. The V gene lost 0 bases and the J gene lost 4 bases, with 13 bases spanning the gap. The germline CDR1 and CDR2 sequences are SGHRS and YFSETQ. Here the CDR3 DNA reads TGCGCCAGCAGCTTGGCGGGGGGGCCGCGCACTGAAGCTTTCTTT. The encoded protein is CASSLAGGPRTEAFF. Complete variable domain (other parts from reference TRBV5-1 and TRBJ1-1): KAGVTQTPRYLIKTRGQQVTLSCSPISGHRSVSWYQQTPGQGLQFLFEYFSETQRNKGNFPGRFSGRQFSNSRSEMNVSTLELGDSALYLCASSLAGGPRTEAFFGQGTRLTVV.

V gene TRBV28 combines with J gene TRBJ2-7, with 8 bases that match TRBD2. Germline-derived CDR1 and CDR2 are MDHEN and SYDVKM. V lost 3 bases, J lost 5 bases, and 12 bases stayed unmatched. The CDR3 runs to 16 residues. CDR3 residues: CASSFSYGRAFNEQYF. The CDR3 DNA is TGTGCCAGCAGTTTTAGTTACGGGAGGGCCTTCAACGAGCAGTACTTC.

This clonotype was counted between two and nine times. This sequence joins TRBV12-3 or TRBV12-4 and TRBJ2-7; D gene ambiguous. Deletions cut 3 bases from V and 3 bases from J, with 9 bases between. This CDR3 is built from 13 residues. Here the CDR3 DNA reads TGTGCCAGCAGTTTTCTCGGGTACTACGAGCAGTACTTC. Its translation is CASSFLGYYEQYF.

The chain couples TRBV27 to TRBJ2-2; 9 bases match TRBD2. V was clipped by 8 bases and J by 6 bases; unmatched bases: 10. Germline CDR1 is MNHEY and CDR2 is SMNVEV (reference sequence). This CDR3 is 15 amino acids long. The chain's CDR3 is CASYRAGGGSGELFF. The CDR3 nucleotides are TGTGCCAGCTACCGAGCGGGAGGAGGATCCGGGGAGCTGTTTTTT.

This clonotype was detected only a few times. The DNA for the CDR3 is TGCAGTGGGGAACAGGGATCTGAGCAGTTCTTC. Its protein product is CSGEQGSEQFF. The chain has TRBV20-1 and TRBJ2-1, with a weak D call TRBD1 (6 bases). The CDR3 covers 11 residues. The ends were cut back, 7 bases at V and 9 bases at J, with 13 bases in the middle. Germline values: CDR1 DFQATT, CDR2 SNEGSKA (reference sequence).

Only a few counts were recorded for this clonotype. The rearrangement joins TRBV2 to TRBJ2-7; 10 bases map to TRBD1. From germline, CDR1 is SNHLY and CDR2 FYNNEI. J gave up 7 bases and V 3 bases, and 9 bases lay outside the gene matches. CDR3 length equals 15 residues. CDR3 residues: CASSDFDPDRGEQYF. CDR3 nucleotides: TGTGCCAGCAGTGATTTTGACCCGGACAGGGGGGAGCAGTACTTC.

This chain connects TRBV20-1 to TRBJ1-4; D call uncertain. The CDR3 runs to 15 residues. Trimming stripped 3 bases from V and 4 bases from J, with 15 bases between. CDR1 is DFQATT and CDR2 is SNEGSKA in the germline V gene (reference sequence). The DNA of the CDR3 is TGCAGTGCTAGTTCGGGTGGGGTGGATAATGAAAAACTGTTTTTT. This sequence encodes CSASSGGVDNEKLFF.

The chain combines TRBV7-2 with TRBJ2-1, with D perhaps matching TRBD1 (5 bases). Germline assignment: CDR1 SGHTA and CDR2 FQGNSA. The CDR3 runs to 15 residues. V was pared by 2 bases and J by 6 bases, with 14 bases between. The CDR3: CASSLSAGKGNEQFF. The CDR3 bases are TGTGCCAGCAGCTTATCGGCAGGGAAGGGCAATGAGCAGTTCTTC.

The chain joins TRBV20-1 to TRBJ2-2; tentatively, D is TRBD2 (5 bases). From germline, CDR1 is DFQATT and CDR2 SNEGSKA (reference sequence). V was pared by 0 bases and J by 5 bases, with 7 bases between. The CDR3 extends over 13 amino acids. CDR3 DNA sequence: TGCAGTGCTAGAGAGTGGGAGACCGGGGAGCTGTTTTTT. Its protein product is CSAREWETGELFF.

CDR3: CSARVAGGTDTQYF. The CDR3 DNA sequence: TGCAGTGCTAGGGTAGCGGGGGGCACAGATACGCAGTATTTT. The chain joins TRBV20-1 to TRBJ2-3; 9 bases line up with TRBD2. Germline V gene sequence: CDR1 DFQATT, CDR2 SNEGSKA (reference sequence). CDR3 length: 14 residues. J gave up 1 base and V 3 bases, and 2 bases lay outside the gene matches.

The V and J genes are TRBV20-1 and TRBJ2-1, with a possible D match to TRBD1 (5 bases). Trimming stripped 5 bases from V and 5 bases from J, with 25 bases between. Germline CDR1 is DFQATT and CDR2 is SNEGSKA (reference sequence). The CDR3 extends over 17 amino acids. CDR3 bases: TGCAGTGCTCAAACTTTTCCAGGGCAGGAAAAGGACAATGAGCAGTTCTTC. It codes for CSAQTFPGQEKDNEQFF.